This T cell receptor beta chain is from a study of T-cell memory formation after mild COVID-19. General study points: Clones that contracted from day 15 to 85 had balanced CD4/CD8; later expanders were CD4+ biased. Most CD4+ clones that shrank were in CM and EM, while CD8+ ones turned up in EMRA.

The germline V gene encodes CDR1 SGHTA and CDR2 FQGNSA. V was cut by 5 bases and J by 4 bases, with 23 bases left in between. The CDR3 length is 18 residues. With constant-segment primers, 5'RACE yielded cDNA libraries of TCR alpha and TCR beta that carried sample barcodes and UMIs. MiXCR, run by TCRdb on the 5' RACE reads, gives a single entry per CDR3 protein. Of about 270,000 distinct CDR3 sequences listed, over 15% are singletons. Worth noting for this clonotype: Its antigen is unknown.

The V call is TRBV7-2, the J call TRBJ2-2; D is perhaps TRBD1 or TRBD2 (6 bases each). Sequencing was done on a sample of PBMCs or a T cell subset sorted from them (not recorded which). This TCR was sampled from a man aged 18 to 30 who had mild COVID-19 (a few samples of this study predate the infection). Cell type and time point are not known. CDR3 region: CASSPQGFQGRSTGELFF. The CDR3 DNA reads as TGTGCCAGCAGCCCCCAAGGTTTCCAGGGGAGGTCCACCGGGGAGCTGTTTTTT.